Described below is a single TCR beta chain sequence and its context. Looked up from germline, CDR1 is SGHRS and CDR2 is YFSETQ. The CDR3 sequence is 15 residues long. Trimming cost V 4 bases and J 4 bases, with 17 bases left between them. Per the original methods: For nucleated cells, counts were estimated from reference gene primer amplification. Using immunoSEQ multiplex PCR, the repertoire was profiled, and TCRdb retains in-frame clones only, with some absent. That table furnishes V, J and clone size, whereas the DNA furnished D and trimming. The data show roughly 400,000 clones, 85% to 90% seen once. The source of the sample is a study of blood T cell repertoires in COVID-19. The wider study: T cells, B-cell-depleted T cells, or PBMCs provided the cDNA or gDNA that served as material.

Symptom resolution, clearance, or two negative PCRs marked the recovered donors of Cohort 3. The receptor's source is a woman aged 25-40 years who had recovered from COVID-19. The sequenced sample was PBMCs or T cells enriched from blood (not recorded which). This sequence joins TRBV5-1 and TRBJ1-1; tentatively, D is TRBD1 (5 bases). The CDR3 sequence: CASSPEVAGGTEAFF. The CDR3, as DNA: TGCGCCAGCAGCCCCGAGGTAGCGGGGGGCACTGAAGCTTTCTTT.